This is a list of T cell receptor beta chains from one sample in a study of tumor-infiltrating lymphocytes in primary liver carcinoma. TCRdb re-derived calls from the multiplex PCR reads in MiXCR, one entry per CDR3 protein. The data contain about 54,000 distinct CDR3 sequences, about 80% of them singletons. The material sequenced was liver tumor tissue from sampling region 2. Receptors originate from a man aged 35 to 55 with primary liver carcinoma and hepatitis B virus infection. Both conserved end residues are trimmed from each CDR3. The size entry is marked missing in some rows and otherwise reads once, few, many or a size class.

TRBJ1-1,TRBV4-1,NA,ASSHDLIPSDRGRPLVTEAF
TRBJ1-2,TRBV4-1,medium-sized,ASSQEGPAFGYT
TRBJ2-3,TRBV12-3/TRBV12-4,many,ASSFLQAQY
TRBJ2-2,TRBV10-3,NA,VIGASGSNTGELF
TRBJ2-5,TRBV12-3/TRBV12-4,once,AISLGQGGRETQY
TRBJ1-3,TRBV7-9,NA,VSSPPSSGNTIY
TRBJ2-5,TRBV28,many,ASRVSLSPWETQY
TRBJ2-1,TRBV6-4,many,ASKPGQDFNEQF
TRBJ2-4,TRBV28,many,ASSLASGLAKNIQY
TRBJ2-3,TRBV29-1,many,SVEPPGQGPDTQY
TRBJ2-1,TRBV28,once,ASSPGTSGIYLPGVHPNEQF
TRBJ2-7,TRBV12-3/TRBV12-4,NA,ASSFRGSSYEQY
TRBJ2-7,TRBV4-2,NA,ASSQGLPGHRAGEQY
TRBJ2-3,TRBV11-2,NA,AGSLDVGGLTDTQY
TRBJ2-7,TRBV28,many,ASSLSGGGTYEQY
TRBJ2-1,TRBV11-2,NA,ASSSRPNGRIYGRF
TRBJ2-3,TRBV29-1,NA,SVEPPGQDPDMQY
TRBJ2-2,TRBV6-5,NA,ASNYRVDGTGELF
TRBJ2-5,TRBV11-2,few,ASRSRVSAHQETQH
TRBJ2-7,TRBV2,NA,ASSEESSGLSYEQY
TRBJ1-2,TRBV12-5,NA,ASGLVLGQGLYGYA
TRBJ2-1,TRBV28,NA,ASRSLGSHEQF
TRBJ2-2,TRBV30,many,AWTRGTSSTGELF
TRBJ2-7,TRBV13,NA,TSSLRGEHY
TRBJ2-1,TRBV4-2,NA,TSSQVGPGAYDEQF
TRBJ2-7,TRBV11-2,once,ASSLAYPGTGGNYKQY
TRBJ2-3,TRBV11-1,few,ASTEGAGTDTQY
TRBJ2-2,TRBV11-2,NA,ANSLVRRGTGELF
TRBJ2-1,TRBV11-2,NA,ARRLGVREQF
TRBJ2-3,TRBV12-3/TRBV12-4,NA,ASSSVTSGSTDTPY
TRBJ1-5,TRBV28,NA,ANSSPRQGGQPQH
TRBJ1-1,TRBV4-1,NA,ASSTDGNTETF
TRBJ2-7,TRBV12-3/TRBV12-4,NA,ASSFPPDEQY
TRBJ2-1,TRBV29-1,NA,SGLGLAESEQF
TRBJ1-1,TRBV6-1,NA,ASMSREKEAF
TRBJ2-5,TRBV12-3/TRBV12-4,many,ASSSRDRESQETQY
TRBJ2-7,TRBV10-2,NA,VSSESSGYDYEQY
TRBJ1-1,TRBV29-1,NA,SAGNTDAF
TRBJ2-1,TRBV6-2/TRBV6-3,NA,ATLTSGVTNEQS
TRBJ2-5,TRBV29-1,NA,SVCGRAAETRY
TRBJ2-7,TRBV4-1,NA,ASSKFRLAGGDEQY